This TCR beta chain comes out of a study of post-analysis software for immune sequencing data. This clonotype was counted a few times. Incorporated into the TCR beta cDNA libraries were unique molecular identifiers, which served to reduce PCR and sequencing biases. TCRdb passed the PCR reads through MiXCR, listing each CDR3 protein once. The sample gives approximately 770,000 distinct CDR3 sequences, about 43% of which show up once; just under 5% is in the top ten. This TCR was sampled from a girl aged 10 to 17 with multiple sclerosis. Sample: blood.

The CDR3 DNA follows: TGCAGTGCTAGAGAAAGTGACAGCCAACTAATGGGGGCCAACGTCCTGACTTTC. Amino acids: CSARESDSQLMGANVLTF. The chain joins TRBV20-1 to TRBJ2-6, with D maybe TRBD1 (5 bases). In germline, CDR1 is DFQATT, CDR2 SNEGSKA (reference sequence). V lost 0 bases, J lost 4 bases, and 19 bases lay in between. The CDR3 has 18 residues.